These 9 T cell receptor beta chains originate from one sample sequenced in a study of response to subunit inactivated influenza vaccine. TCRdb analysed the RT-PCR reads with MiXCR anew, one entry per CDR3 protein. The top ten hold more than 9% of the sample, which has approximately 680,000 distinct CDR3 sequences, approximately 14% seen once. The sample in question was PBMCs from blood, obtained 12 days after vaccination. The receptor source for this set is a man aged 45-60 years who received an inactivated influenza vaccine.

Only a few counts were recorded for this clonotype. The chain joins TRBV20-1 to TRBJ2-3; D may be TRBD2 (5 bases). Per germline, CDR1 DFQATT and CDR2 SNEGSKA (reference sequence). The CDR3 runs 15 residues. V was trimmed by 0 bases and J by 4 bases, leaving 14 bases between them. CDR3 DNA: TGCAGTGCTAGAGATCTTGTGGGAGTGGCAGATACGCAGTATTTT. Translating it yields CSARDLVGVADTQYF.

V usage is TRBV12-3 or TRBV12-4 and J usage is TRBJ1-3; maybe TRBD1 (5 bases). V was shortened by 5 bases and J by 0 bases, with 14 bases between the two germline ends. The CDR3 spans 16 residues. CDR3 in DNA: TGTGCCAGCAGTCCGAGCGGGACTGCCTCTGGAAACACCATATATTTT. Translating it yields CASSPSGTASGNTIYF.

This clonotype was found a few times. This rearrangement joins TRBV12-3 or TRBV12-4 to TRBJ2-5, with 12 bases that match TRBD2. There are 18 residues in the CDR3. V lost 5 bases, J lost 4 bases, and 14 bases stayed unmatched. The CDR3 nucleotides are TGTGCCAGCAGTCCCACGAGAGGGCTAGCGGGAGGGAGAGAGACCCAGTACTTC. This codes for CASSPTRGLAGGRETQYF.

The V and J genes are TRBV30 and TRBJ1-2; the match to TRBD1 covers 8 bases. Trimming removed 3 bases from V and 4 bases from J; junction bases left unmatched: 13. The CDR3 totals 16 residues. Looked up from germline, CDR1 is GTSNPN and CDR2 is SVGIG (reference sequence). The CDR3 DNA is TGTGCCTGGAGGTCGCCAGGGGGCTTGTACGGCTATGGCTACACCTTC. Encoded protein: CAWRSPGGLYGYGYTF. Supplemented by reference TRBV30 and TRBJ1-2, the full variable domain reads SQTIHQWPATLVQPVGSPLSLECTVEGTSNPNLYWYRQAAGRGLQLLFYSVGIGQISSEVPQNLSASRPQDRQFILSSKKLLLSDSGFYLCAWRSPGGLYGYGYTFGSGTRLTVV.

The V and J genes are TRBV6-1 and TRBJ2-4, with D maybe TRBD1 (6 bases). The V and J ends lost 7 bases and 0 bases respectively, with 10 bases between them. Per the germline V gene, CDR1 is MNHNS and CDR2 is SASEGT. This CDR3 region has 14 residues. In DNA form, the CDR3 reads TGTGCCAGCAAGGGGGAAATAGCCAAAAACATTCAGTACTTC. Translating it yields CASKGEIAKNIQYF.

This clonotype was counted ten times or more. The V gene is TRBV10-3, the J gene TRBJ2-7; 8 positions agree with TRBD1. With V trimmed by 7 bases and J by 1 base, 6 bases remained unmatched. This CDR3 has 14 amino acids. Germline V gene lookup returns CDR1 ENHRY and CDR2 SYGVKD. This CDR3 reads CAINPGQGSYEQYF. The CDR3 DNA is TGTGCCATCAATCCAGGACAGGGTTCCTACGAGCAGTACTTC.

Details on this clonotype: A much larger clone is a single base away; this may be a read error. The rearrangement links TRBV4-3 to TRBJ2-7; TRBD2 aligns across 7 bases. Germline assignment: CDR1 LGHNA and CDR2 YSLEER. This CDR3 comprises 14 residues. The CDR3 loop is CASIQVSGVGEQYF. As DNA, the CDR3 is TGCGCCAGCATCCAAGTCAGCGGGGTTGGCGAGCAGTACTTC.

This clonotype was detected a few times. The rearrangement links TRBV7-9 to TRBJ2-5; TRBD1 is a possible D gene (7 bases). This CDR3 has 15 amino acids. Germline V gene lookup returns CDR1 SEHNR and CDR2 FQNEAQ (reference sequence). V lost 5 bases and J lost 5, with 18 bases in between. CDR3 amino acids: CASSTDRAAGETQYF. The DNA for the CDR3 is TGTGCCAGCAGCACCGACAGGGCTGCGGGGGAGACCCAGTACTTC.

The chain employs TRBV28 and TRBJ2-2; the D is unclear. The germline gives CDR1 MDHEN, CDR2 SYDVKM. This CDR3 has 16 residues. V was trimmed by 3 bases and J by 0 bases, leaving 11 bases between them. DNA of the CDR3: TGTGCCAGCAGTTTTTCCCGCGCAGCGAACACCGGGGAGCTGTTTTTT. This sequence encodes CASSFSRAANTGELFF.